Following are 12 T cell receptor beta chains from one sample sequenced in a study of beta chain features in type 1 diabetes. Expressed TCRB transcripts got sequenced, as all isolated RNA was reverse transcribed. Profiling relied on immunoSEQ multiplex PCR, and the TCRdb table lists in-frame clones only, not all of them. The sample includes around 500,000 clones, 9.5% to 12% of them seen just once. The sequenced material came from naive CD4+ T cells from blood. These receptors came from a woman between 18 and 30 years old in good health.

This sequence joins TRBV2 and TRBJ2-1; no reliable D call. Between the trimmed V and J ends, which lost 5 bases and 0 bases, there was a span of 11 bases. CDR1 is SNHLY, CDR2 FYNNEI, per germline. CDR3 size: 15 residues. The CDR3 DNA follows: TGTGCCAGCAGTTTCGTTCTAAGCTCCTACAATGAGCAGTTCTTC. Amino acids: CASSFVLSSYNEQFF. The complete variable domain, with remaining parts taken from reference TRBV2 and TRBJ2-1, reads EPEVTQTPSHQVTQMGQEVILRCVPISNHLYFYWYRQILGQKVEFLVSFYNNEISEKSEIFDDQFSVERPDGSNFTLKIRSTKLEDSAMYFCASSFVLSSYNEQFFGPGTRLTVL.

This clone appeared a few times. The CDR3 loop reads CASSTGAHEQFF. CDR3 DNA: TGTGCCAGCAGTACAGGGGCGCATGAGCAGTTCTTC. The chain carries TRBV6-5 and TRBJ2-1; 7 nucleotides match TRBD1. Germline V gene sequence: CDR1 MNHEY, CDR2 SVGAGI. Trimming cost V 5 bases and J 8 bases; bases outside gene matches: 3. The CDR3 is 12 residues long.

The J gene is TRBJ2-1, the V gene TRBV7-2; possibly TRBD2 for D (5 bases). Trimming left V 5 bases short and J 0 bases short, with 14 bases between. The CDR3 contains 16 residues. Germline V gene sequence: CDR1 SGHTA, CDR2 FQGNSA. The CDR3 DNA follows: TGTGCCAGCAGCATACACACTAGTCCCTCCTACAATGAGCAGTTCTTC. Protein sequence: CASSIHTSPSYNEQFF.

The J gene is TRBJ2-1, the V gene TRBV7-9; the match to TRBD1 covers 7 bases. The CDR3 contains 11 residues. CDR1 and CDR2 (germline): SEHNR, FQNEAQ (reference sequence). The V segment lost 8 bases and the J segment 14 bases; nucleotides outside the gene matches: 9. CDR3 sequence: CASRPQGVEFF. The DNA for the CDR3 is TGTGCCAGCCGCCCTCAGGGGGTCGAGTTCTTC. Supplemented by reference TRBV7-9 and TRBJ2-1, the full variable domain reads DTGVSQNPRHKITKRGQNVTFRCDPISEHNRLYWYRQTLGQGPEFLTYFQNEAQLEKSRLLSDRFSAERPKGSFSTLEIQRTEQGDSAMYLCASRPQGVEFFGPGTRLTVL.

Only a few counts were recorded for this clone. This chain links TRBV29-1 with TRBJ2-5; 10 bases match TRBD1. The CDR3 covers 14 residues. Germline V gives CDR1 SQVTM, CDR2 ANQGSEA. V lost 6 bases, J lost 5 bases, and 9 bases stayed unmatched. CDR3 coding DNA: TGCAGCGTGGCTCGGGACAGGGGTTATGAGACCCAGTACTTC. Amino acid sequence: CSVARDRGYETQYF.

The rearrangement joins TRBV27 to TRBJ2-7; possible D gene TRBD2, 5 bases. The length of the CDR3 is 16 residues. Germline-derived CDR1 and CDR2 are MNHEY and SMNVEV (reference sequence). V dropped 6 bases and J dropped 1 base, with 19 bases sitting between them. This chain's CDR3 is CASSNNPVSASYEQYF. The DNA of the CDR3 is TGTGCCAGCAGCAATAACCCCGTTAGCGCTTCCTACGAGCAGTACTTC.

This chain links TRBV20-1 with TRBJ2-7; D possibly corresponds to TRBD2 (6 bases). Germline V gene sequence: CDR1 DFQATT, CDR2 SNEGSKA (reference sequence). The CDR3 extends over 11 amino acids. V gave up 3 bases and J gave up 6 bases, with 9 bases separating them. CDR3 DNA sequence: TGCAGTGCTAGTTTGCGGGGCGAGCAGTACTTC. Translating gives CSASLRGEQYF.

In this sample, this clone turned up a few times. This chain links TRBV29-1 with TRBJ1-4; tentatively, D is TRBD1 (5 bases). V lost 6 bases, J lost 6 bases, and 14 bases lay in between. This CDR3 comprises 13 residues. The germline V gene has CDR1 SQVTM and CDR2 ANQGSEA. CDR3 nucleotides: TGCAGCGTGGGGGGAAGGCGAGATGAAAAACTGTTTTTT. This translates into CSVGGRRDEKLFF.

This sequence joins TRBV9 and TRBJ2-1; 7 bases match TRBD2. This CDR3 comprises 17 residues. Looked up from germline, CDR1 is SGDLS and CDR2 is YYNGEE. J gave up 2 bases and V 0 bases, and 8 bases lay outside the gene matches. The CDR3 coding sequence is TGTGCCAGCAGCGTAGGGCCGCCGGGGGGTACCTACAATGAGCAGTTCTTC. This codes for CASSVGPPGGTYNEQFF.

This clone was counted between two and nine times. The gene calls are TRBV5-1 and TRBJ2-1; no definite D call. The length of the CDR3 is 13 residues. The germline V gene has CDR1 SGHRS and CDR2 YFSETQ. V shed 0 bases and J shed 9 bases, with 10 bases lying between them. CDR3 nucleotide sequence: TGCGCCAGCAGCTTGGGGTCCAAGGGTGAGCAGTTCTTC. Translation gives CASSLGSKGEQFF. The full variable domain, with the rest looked up from reference TRBV5-1 and TRBJ2-1, is KAGVTQTPRYLIKTRGQQVTLSCSPISGHRSVSWYQQTPGQGLQFLFEYFSETQRNKGNFPGRFSGRQFSNSRSEMNVSTLELGDSALYLCASSLGSKGEQFFGPGTRLTVL.

J is TRBJ1-4 and V is TRBV28, with unresolved D. Per germline, CDR1 MDHEN and CDR2 SYDVKM. V lost 5 bases to trimming and J lost 4 bases, with 14 bases between them. The CDR3 contains 15 residues. This CDR3 reads CASSENRRFNEKLFF. Written as DNA, the CDR3 is TGTGCCAGCAGTGAGAACAGACGTTTTAATGAAAAACTGTTTTTT.

The sample holds a few counts of this clone. This chain joins TRBV7-9 and TRBJ2-1; 9 bases map to TRBD1. Trimming took 5 bases from V and 14 from J; bases not matched to a gene: 7. CDR1 and CDR2 (germline): SEHNR, FQNEAQ (reference sequence). The CDR3 spans 12 residues. DNA of the CDR3: TGTGCCAGCAGCGTAGGGACAGGGAGAAAGTTCTTC. This translates into CASSVGTGRKFF.